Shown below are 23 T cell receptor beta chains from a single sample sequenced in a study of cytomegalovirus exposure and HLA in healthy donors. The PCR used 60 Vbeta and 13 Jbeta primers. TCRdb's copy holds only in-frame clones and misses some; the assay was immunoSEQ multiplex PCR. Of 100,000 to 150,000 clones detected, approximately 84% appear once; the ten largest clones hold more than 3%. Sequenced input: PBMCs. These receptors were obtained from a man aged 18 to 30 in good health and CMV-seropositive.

Written as DNA, the CDR3 is TGTGCCAGCAGCTTTTCCATTCAGGGGGCTCAGCCCCAGCATTTT. It translates to CASSFSIQGAQPQHF. The genes are TRBV7-2 and TRBJ1-5; 8 bases match TRBD1. The CDR3 is made up of 15 amino acids. V was pared by 3 bases and J by 6 bases, with 7 bases of the junction left unmatched. CDR1 and CDR2 from the germline V gene are SGHTA and FQGNSA. Using reference TRBV7-2 and TRBJ1-5 for the parts outside the CDR3, the full variable domain is GAGVSQSPSNKVTEKGKDVELRCDPISGHTALYWYRQSLGQGLEFLIYFQGNSAPDKSGLPSDRFSAERTGGSVSTLTIQRTQQEDSAVYLCASSFSIQGAQPQHFGDGTRLSIL.

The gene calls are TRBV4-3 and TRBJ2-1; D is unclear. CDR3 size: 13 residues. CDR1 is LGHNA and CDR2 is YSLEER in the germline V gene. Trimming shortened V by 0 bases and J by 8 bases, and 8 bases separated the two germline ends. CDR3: CASSQERVDEQFF. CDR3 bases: TGCGCCAGCAGCCAAGAACGGGTAGATGAGCAGTTCTTC.

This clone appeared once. The CDR3 spells CASSVLIRDEQFF. In DNA, the CDR3 is TGTGCCAGCAGCGTTCTAATTCGCGATGAGCAGTTCTTC. This chain links TRBV9 with TRBJ2-1, with D unresolved. This CDR3 has 13 residues. V dropped 2 bases and J dropped 8 bases, with 11 bases sitting between them. Germline CDR1 is SGDLS and CDR2 is YYNGEE.

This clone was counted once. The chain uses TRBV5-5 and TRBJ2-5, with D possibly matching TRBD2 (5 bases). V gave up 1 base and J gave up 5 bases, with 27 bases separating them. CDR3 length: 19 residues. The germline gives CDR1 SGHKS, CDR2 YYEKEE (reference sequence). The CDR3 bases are TGTGCCAGCAGCTTGTTTTCGGGAAACCAAGGGATCTTTTGGGAGACCCAGTACTTC. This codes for CASSLFSGNQGIFWETQYF.

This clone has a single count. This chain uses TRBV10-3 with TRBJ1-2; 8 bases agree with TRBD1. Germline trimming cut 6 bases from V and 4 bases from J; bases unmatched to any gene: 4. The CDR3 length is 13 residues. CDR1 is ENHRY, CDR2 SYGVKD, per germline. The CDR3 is CAISSQGAYGYTF. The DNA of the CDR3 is TGTGCCATCAGCAGCCAGGGGGCCTATGGCTACACCTTC.

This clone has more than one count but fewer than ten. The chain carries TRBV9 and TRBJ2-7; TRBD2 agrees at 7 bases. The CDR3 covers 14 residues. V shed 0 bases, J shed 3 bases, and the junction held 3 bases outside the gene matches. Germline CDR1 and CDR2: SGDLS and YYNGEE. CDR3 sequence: CASSVGGGDYEQYF. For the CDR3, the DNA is TGTGCCAGCAGCGTAGGGGGAGGGGACTACGAGCAGTACTTC.

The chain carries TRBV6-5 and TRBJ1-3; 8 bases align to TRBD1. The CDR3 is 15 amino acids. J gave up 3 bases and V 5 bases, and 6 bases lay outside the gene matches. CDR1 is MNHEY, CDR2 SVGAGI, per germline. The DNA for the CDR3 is TGTGCCAGCAGTCATCAGGGGGCAATTGGAAACACCATATATTTT. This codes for CASSHQGAIGNTIYF.

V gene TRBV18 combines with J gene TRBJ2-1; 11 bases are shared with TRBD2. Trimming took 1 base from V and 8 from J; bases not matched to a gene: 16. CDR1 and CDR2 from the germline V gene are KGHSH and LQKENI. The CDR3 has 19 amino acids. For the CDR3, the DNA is TGTGCCAGCTCACCACTAGGACTAGCGGGCCCATCTCCCCTGGATGAGCAGTTCTTC. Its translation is CASSPLGLAGPSPLDEQFF.

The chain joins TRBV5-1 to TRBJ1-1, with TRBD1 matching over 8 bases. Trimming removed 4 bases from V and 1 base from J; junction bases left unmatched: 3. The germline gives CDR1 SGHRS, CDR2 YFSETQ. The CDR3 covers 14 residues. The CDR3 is CASSRDRTNTEAFF. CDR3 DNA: TGCGCCAGCAGCCGGGACAGGACGAACACTGAAGCTTTCTTT.

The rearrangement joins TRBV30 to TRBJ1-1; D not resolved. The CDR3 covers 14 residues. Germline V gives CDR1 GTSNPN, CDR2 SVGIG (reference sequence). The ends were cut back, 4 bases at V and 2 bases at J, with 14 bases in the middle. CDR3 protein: CAWTRLSDNTEAFF. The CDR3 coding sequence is TGTGCCTGGACTCGACTGAGCGACAACACTGAAGCTTTCTTT.

CDR3 protein: CASSSQTYNEQFF. For the CDR3, the DNA is TGCGCCAGCAGCTCTCAGACTTACAATGAGCAGTTCTTC. V is TRBV5-1 and J is TRBJ2-1; D ambiguous. V lost 3 bases and J 4 bases, leaving 8 bases between the germline ends. Germline assignment: CDR1 SGHRS and CDR2 YFSETQ. The CDR3 spans 13 residues.

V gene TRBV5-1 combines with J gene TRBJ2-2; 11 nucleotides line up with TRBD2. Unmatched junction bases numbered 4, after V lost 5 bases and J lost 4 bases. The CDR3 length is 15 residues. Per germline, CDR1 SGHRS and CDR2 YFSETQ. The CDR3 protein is CASSSTSGSTGELFF. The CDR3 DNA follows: TGCGCCAGCAGTTCCACTAGCGGGAGCACCGGGGAGCTGTTTTTT.

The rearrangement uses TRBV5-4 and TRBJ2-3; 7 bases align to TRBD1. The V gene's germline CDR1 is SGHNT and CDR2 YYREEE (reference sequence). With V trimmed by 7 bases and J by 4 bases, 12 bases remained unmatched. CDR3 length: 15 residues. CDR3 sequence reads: CASRKGGVGADTQYF. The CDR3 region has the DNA TGTGCCAGCCGCAAAGGGGGCGTCGGGGCAGATACGCAGTATTTT.

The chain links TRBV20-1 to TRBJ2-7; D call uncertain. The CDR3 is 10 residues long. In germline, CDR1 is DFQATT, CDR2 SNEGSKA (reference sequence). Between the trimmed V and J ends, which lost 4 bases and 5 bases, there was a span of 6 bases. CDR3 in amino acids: CSAISDEQYF. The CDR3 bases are TGCAGTGCTATATCGGACGAGCAGTACTTC.

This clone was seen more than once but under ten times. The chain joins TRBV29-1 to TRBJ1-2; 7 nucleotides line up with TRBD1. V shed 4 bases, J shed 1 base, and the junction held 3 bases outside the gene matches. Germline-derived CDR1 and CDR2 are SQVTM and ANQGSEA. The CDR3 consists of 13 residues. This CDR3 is CSVVDRLNYGYTF. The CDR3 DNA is TGCAGCGTTGTGGACAGGCTTAACTATGGCTACACCTTC.

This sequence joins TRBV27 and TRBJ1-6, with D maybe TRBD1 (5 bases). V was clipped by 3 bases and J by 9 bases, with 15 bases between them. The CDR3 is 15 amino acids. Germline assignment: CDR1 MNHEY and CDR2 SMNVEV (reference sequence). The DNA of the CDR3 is TGTGCCAGCAGTTTCTCGCAGGGATTGCGTTCACCCCTCCACTTT. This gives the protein CASSFSQGLRSPLHF.

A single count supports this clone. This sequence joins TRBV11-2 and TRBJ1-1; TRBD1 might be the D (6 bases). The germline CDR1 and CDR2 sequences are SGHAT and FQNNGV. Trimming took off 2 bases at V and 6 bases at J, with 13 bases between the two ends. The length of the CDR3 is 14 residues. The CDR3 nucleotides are TGTGCCAGCAGCTTACGGGGGGGCCGGGCTGAAGCTTTCTTT. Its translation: CASSLRGGRAEAFF. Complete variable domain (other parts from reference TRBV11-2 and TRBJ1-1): EAGVAQSPRYKIIEKRQSVAFWCNPISGHATLYWYQQILGQGPKLLIQFQNNGVVDDSQLPKDRFSAERLKGVDSTLKIQPAKLEDSAVYLCASSLRGGRAEAFFGQGTRLTVV.

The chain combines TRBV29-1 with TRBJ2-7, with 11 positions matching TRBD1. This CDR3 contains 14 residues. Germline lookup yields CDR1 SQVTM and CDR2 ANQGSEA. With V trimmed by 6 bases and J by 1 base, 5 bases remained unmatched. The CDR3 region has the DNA TGCAGCGTCCTGGGGACAGGGGGTTCCTACGAGCAGTACTTC. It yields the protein CSVLGTGGSYEQYF.

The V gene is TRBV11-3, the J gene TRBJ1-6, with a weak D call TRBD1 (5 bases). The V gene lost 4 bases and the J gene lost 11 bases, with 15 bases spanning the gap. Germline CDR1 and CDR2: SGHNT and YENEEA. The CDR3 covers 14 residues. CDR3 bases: TGTGCCAGCAGCTCGACGGGAGTAGGGGCACCCCTCCACTTT. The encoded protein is CASSSTGVGAPLHF.

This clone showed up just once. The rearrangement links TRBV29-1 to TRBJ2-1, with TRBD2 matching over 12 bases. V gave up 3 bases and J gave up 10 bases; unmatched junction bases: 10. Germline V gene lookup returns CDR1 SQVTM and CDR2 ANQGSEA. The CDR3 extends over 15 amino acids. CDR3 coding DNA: TGCAGCGTTGATGGGCTAGCGGGGGGGCCTTGGGAGCAGTTCTTC. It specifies CSVDGLAGGPWEQFF.

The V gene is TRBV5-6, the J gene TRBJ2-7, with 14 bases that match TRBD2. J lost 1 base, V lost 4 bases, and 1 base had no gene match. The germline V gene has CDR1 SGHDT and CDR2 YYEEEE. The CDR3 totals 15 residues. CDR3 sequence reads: CASSRLAGGSYEQYF. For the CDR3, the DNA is TGTGCCAGCAGCAGACTAGCGGGAGGGTCCTACGAGCAGTACTTC.

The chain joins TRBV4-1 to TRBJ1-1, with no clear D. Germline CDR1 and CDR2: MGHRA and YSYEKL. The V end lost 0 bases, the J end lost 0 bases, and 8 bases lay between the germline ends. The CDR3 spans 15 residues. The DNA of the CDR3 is TGCGCCAGCAGCCAAGATGTACGGTTGAACACTGAAGCTTTCTTT. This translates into CASSQDVRLNTEAFF.

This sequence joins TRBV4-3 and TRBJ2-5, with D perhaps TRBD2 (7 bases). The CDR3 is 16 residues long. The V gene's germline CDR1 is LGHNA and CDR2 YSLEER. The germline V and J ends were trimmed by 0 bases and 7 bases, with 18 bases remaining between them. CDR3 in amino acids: CASSQDGQTSPGTQYF. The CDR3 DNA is TGCGCCAGCAGCCAAGATGGACAGACTAGCCCAGGGACCCAGTACTTC.